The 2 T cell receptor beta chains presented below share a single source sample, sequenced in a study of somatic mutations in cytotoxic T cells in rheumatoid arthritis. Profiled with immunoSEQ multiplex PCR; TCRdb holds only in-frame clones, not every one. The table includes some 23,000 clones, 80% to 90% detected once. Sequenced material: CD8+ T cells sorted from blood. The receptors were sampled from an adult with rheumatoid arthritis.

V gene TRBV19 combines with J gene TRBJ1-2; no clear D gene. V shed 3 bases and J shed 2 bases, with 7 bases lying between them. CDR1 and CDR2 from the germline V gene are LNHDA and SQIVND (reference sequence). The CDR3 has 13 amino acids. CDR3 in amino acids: CASSINSNYGYTF. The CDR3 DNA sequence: TGTGCCAGTAGTATCAACAGCAACTATGGCTACACCTTC. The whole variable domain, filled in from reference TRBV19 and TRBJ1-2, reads DGGITQSPKYLFRKEGQNVTLSCEQNLNHDAMYWYRQDPGQGLRLIYYSQIVNDFQKGDIAEGYSVSREKKESFPLTVTSAQKNPTAFYLCASSINSNYGYTFGSGTRLTVV.

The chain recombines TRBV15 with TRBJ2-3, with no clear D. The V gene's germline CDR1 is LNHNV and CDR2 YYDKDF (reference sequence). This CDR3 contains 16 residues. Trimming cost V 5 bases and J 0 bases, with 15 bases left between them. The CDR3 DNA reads TGTGCCACCAGCCGCAGGATAGAACAAAGCACAGATACGCAGTATTTT. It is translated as CATSRRIEQSTDTQYF.